The clone carrying this T cell receptor beta chain came up many times. The antigen remains unidentified. One end of the junction fails to match germline, which may point to a read error. MiXCR, applied by TCRdb to the 5' RACE reads, yields one record per CDR3 protein. The sample holds 120,000 to 150,000 distinct CDR3 sequences; about 5.7% are singletons and the top ten take approximately 2.1%. The entry originates in a study of T-cell memory formation after mild COVID-19. Background on the study: The study found TCR clusters largely donor specific.

The length of the CDR3 is 15 residues. The germline CDR1 and CDR2 sequences are SSHAT and FNYEAQ (reference sequence). General study points: Clones that shrank (day 15 to 85) were balanced CD4/CD8, whereas later expanders leaned CD4+. Memory cells collected pre-infection included some clones that later responded, suggesting cross-reactive memory joined. Second-wave clones reaching peak frequency on day 37 lacked confirmed SARS-CoV-2 specificity.

This receptor was taken from an adult woman who had mild COVID-19 (a few samples of this study predate the infection). Cell type and time point are not known. The sequencing input was PBMCs or a T cell subset sorted from them (not recorded which). V usage is TRBV7-7 and J usage is TRBJ2-2; tentatively, D is TRBD1 (6 bases). The CDR3 DNA reads as TGTGCTAGCAGCGTGACAACAGGGTTTGCCGGGGAGCTGTTTTTT. Translating it yields CASSVTTGFAGELFF.